This T cell receptor (beta chain) was observed in a study of T cell repertoires in cytomegalovirus infection. In the study overall: Matching HLA type, along with CMV infection, was indicated by public TCR beta signatures. Study-level points and caveats: Within the response measured ex vivo, HLA-C-restricted CMV-specific TCR beta clonotypes were dominant.

This clonotype was found a few times. Its antigen is as yet unknown. TCRdb fed the reads into MiXCR, producing one record per CDR3 protein. The sample has approximately 160,000 distinct CDR3 sequences, 17% seen once; the top ten hold around a sixth. Per the germline V gene, CDR1 is MNHEY and CDR2 is SMNVEV (reference sequence). Germline trimming cut 5 bases from V and 5 bases from J; bases unmatched to any gene: 8. The length of the CDR3 is 14 residues. The sequence was collected from a human donor in good health (CMV status not recorded). Some clones in this sample may be carry-over from other donors' samples. This chain uses TRBV27 with TRBJ2-7, with 8 bases aligning to TRBD2. Sequenced: CD8+ T cells from PBMCs. The CDR3 sequence is CASSTASGLNEQYF. Here the CDR3 DNA reads TGTGCCAGCAGTACTGCTAGCGGGTTAAACGAGCAGTACTTC.